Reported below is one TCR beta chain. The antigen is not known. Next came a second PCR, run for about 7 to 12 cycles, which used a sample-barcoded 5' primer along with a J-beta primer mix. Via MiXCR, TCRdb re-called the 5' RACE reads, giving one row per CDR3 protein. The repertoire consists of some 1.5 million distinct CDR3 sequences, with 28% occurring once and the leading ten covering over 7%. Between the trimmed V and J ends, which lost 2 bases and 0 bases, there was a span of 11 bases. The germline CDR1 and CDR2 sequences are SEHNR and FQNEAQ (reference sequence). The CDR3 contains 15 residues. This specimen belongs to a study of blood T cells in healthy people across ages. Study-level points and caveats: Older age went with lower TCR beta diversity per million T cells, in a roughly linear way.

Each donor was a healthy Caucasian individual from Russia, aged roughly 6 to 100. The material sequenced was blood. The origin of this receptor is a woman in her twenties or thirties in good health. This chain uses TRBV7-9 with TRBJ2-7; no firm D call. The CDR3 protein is CASSLTKGFSYEQYF. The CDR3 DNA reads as TGTGCCAGCAGCTTAACGAAAGGGTTCTCCTACGAGCAGTACTTC.